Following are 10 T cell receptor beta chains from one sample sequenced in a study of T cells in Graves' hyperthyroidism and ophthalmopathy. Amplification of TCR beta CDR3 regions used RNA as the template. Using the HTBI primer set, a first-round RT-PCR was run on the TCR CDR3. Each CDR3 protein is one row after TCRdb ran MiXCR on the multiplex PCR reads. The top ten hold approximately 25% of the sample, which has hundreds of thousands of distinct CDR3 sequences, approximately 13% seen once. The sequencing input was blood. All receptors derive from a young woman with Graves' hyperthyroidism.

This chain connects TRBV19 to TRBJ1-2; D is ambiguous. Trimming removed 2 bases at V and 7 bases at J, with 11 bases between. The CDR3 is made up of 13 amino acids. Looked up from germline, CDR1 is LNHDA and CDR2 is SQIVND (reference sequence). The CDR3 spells CASSISGVPGYTF. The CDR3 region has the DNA TGTGCCAGTAGTATATCGGGCGTTCCTGGCTACACCTTC. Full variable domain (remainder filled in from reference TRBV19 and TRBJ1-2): DGGITQSPKYLFRKEGQNVTLSCEQNLNHDAMYWYRQDPGQGLRLIYYSQIVNDFQKGDIAEGYSVSREKKESFPLTVTSAQKNPTAFYLCASSISGVPGYTFGSGTRLTVV.

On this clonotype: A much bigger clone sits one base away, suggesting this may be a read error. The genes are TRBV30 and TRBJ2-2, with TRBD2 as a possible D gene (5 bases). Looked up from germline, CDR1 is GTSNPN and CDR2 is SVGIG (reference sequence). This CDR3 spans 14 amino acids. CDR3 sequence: CAWSRVEGTGELLF. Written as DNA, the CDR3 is TGTGCCTGGAGTCGAGTCGAGGGAACCGGGGAGCTGCTTTTT.

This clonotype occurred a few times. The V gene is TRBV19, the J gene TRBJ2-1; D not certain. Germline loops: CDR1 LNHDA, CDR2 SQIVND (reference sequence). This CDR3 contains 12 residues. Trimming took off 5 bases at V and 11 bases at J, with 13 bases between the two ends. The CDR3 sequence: CASSSPRLQQFF. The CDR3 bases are TGTGCCAGTAGTTCCCCCAGATTACAGCAGTTCTTC. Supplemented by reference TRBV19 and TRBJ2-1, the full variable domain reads DGGITQSPKYLFRKEGQNVTLSCEQNLNHDAMYWYRQDPGQGLRLIYYSQIVNDFQKGDIAEGYSVSREKKESFPLTVTSAQKNPTAFYLCASSSPRLQQFFGPGTRLTVL.

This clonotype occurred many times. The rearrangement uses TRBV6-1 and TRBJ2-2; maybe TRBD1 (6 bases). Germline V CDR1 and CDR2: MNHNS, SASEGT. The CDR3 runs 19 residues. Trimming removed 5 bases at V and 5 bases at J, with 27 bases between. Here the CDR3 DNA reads TGTGCCAGCAGTAGAACGAAGGGACATGTGGGCCCGGGAACCGGGGAGCTGTTTTTT. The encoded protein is CASSRTKGHVGPGTGELFF.

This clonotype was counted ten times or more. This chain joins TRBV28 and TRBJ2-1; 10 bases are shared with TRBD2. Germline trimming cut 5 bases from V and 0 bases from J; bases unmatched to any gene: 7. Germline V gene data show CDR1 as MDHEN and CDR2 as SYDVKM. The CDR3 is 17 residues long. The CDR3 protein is CASSVWSSGSSYNEQFF. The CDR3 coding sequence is TGTGCCAGCAGTGTCTGGTCTAGCGGGAGCTCCTACAATGAGCAGTTCTTC.

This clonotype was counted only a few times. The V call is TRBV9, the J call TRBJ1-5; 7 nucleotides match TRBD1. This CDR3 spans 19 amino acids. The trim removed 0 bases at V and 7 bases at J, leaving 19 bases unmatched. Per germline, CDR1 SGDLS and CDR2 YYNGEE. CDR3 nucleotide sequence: TGTGCCAGCAGCGTAGCTCAGGAGCGGGACAGCAGGTCGGGCCAGCCCCAGCATTTT. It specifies CASSVAQERDSRSGQPQHF.

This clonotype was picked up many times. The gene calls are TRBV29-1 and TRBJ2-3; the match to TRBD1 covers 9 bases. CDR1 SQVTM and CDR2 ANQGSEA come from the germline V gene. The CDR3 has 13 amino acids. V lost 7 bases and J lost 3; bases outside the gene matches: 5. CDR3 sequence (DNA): TGCAGCGCCAAGACAGGGGGGACAGATACGCAGTATTTT. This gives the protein CSAKTGGTDTQYF.

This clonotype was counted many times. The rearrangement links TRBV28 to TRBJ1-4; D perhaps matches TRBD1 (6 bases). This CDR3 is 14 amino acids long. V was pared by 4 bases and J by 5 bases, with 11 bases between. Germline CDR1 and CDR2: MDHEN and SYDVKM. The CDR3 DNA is TGTGCCAGCAGTTCGGGGGGCTCCAATGAAAAACTGTTTTTT. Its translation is CASSSGGSNEKLFF.

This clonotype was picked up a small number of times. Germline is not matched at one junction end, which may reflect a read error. CDR3 sequence (DNA): TGTGCCAGCAGCTTAGGAGGATCTGGAAACACCGTATATTTT. It codes for CASSLGGSGNTVYF. This chain uses TRBV11-2 with TRBJ1-3; D remains unclear. This CDR3 has 14 residues. CDR1 and CDR2 from the germline V gene are SGHAT and FQNNGV.

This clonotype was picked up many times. The CDR3, as DNA: TGTGCCAGCGCTTACGGAGATACGCAGTATTTT. It codes for CASAYGDTQYF. V and J are TRBV27 and TRBJ2-3, with D unclear. CDR1 is MNHEY and CDR2 is SMNVEV in the germline V gene (reference sequence). V lost 8 bases and J lost 5, with 8 bases in between. The CDR3 loop spans 11 amino acids.